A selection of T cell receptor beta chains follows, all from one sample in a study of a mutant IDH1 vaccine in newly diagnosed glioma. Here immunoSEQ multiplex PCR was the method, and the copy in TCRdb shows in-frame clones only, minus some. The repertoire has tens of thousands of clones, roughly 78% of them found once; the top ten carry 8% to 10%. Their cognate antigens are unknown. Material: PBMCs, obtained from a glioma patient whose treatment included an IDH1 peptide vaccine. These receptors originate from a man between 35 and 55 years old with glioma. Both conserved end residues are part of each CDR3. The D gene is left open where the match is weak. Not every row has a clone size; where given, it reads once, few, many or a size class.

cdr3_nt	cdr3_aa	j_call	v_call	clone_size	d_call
TGTGCCAGCAAGGCGGGAGGGTTCGATGAGCAGTTCTTC	CASKAGGFDEQFF	TRBJ2-1	TRBV2	.	TRBD2
TGTGCCAGCAGCAGTGGAACTGGAAACACCATATATTTT	CASSSGTGNTIYF	TRBJ1-3	TRBV5-6	.	.
TGCGCCAGCAGCGGTTCCAAGGGGTATGGCTACACCTTC	CASSGSKGYGYTF	TRBJ1-2	TRBV5-1	.	.
TGTGCCAGCAGAGAAGGGGGGAAGGAGACCCAGTACTTC	CASREGGKETQYF	TRBJ2-5	TRBV13	.	.
TGTGCCAGAAGTTACGACTTCGAGCAGTACTTC	CARSYDFEQYF	TRBJ2-7	TRBV5-3	once	.
TGTGCCAGCAGGCGCATCTACAGGGGGCTGGACGAAGCTTTCTTT	CASRRIYRGLDEAFF	TRBJ1-1	TRBV6-5	.	TRBD1
TGTGCCAGCAGCGTAACAAGGGGGCCTGGAAACACCATATATTTT	CASSVTRGPGNTIYF	TRBJ1-3	TRBV5-5	few	TRBD1
TGTGCCAGCAACTTGGGGGGCTGGCGTATTGGTTACGAGCAGTACTTC	CASNLGGWRIGYEQYF	TRBJ2-7	TRBV11-2	.	.
TGTGCCAGCAGCTTCTCCGGGACGGTACAAGAGACCCAGTACTTC	CASSFSGTVQETQYF	TRBJ2-5	TRBV13	.	.
TGTGCCAGCAGACCCCACCTCGTAGGGAATCAGCCCCAGCATTTT	CASRPHLVGNQPQHF	TRBJ1-5	TRBV6-6	few	.
TGTGCCAGCCGAACGGGACAGGGGATAAACACTGAAGCTTTCTTT	CASRTGQGINTEAFF	TRBJ1-1	TRBV6-5	.	TRBD1
TGTGCTAGTGGTCCCCCATGGGCTACGGACGAGCAGTACTTC	CASGPPWATDEQYF	TRBJ2-7	TRBV12-5	.	.
TGCGCCAGCAGCCAAGGGACCCACAGTTCGGGGAATCCTGAAGCTTTCTTT	CASSQGTHSSGNPEAFF	TRBJ1-1	TRBV5-4	.	.
TGTGCCAGCAGCCTGGTCCCCGAGATTAACACCGGGGAGCTGTTTTTT	CASSLVPEINTGELFF	TRBJ2-2	TRBV5-4	.	.
TGTGCCAGCAGCTTGGACAGGAGCTATGGCTACACCTTC	CASSLDRSYGYTF	TRBJ1-2	TRBV7-2	.	TRBD1
TGCGCCAGCAGCCTTGGGACGGCGGCTGAAGCTTTCTTT	CASSLGTAAEAFF	TRBJ1-1	TRBV5-1	few	.
TGTGCCAGCAGTGATGCTGGACAGATGAACACTGAAGCTTTCTTT	CASSDAGQMNTEAFF	TRBJ1-1	TRBV6-1	.	.
TGTGCCAGCAGCTCGGGACAGGGGTCCCACAATGAGCAGTTCTTC	CASSSGQGSHNEQFF	TRBJ2-1	TRBV7-8	.	TRBD1
TGTGCCAGCAGTTACCCTAGCGGGCGAGATACGCAGTATTTT	CASSYPSGRDTQYF	TRBJ2-3	TRBV6-5	.	TRBD2